The 3 T cell receptor beta chains given below trace back to one sample, sequenced in a study of graft-versus-host responses after intestinal transplantation. The repertoire was sequenced with immunoSEQ multiplex PCR; TCRdb's copy has only in-frame clones and lacks some. In the table there are roughly 120,000 clones, about nine tenths of which are singletons. Their target antigens are unknown. The starting material was unstimulated CD4+ T cells sorted from spleen or lymph node cells, obtained before intestinal transplant. The receptors originated from a human donor who received an intestinal transplant.

The chain is built from TRBV28 and TRBJ2-7; TRBD1 aligns across 10 bases. The CDR3 consists of 17 residues. Germline V gene data show CDR1 as MDHEN and CDR2 as SYDVKM. J gave up 4 bases and V 6 bases, and 15 bases lay outside the gene matches. The chain's CDR3 is CASSLSGTGARRYEQYF. The CDR3 DNA reads as TGTGCCAGCAGCCTGAGCGGGACAGGGGCCAGGAGGTACGAGCAGTACTTC.

The chain employs TRBV15 and TRBJ1-1, with a possible D match to TRBD1 (6 bases). The CDR3 runs 14 residues. Germline V gives CDR1 LNHNV, CDR2 YYDKDF (reference sequence). Trimming left V 2 bases short and J 7 bases short, with 14 bases between. The CDR3 DNA follows: TGTGCCACCAGCAGATTGTCGGGGGGCAGTGAAGCTTTCTTT. Its translation: CATSRLSGGSEAFF.

This rearrangement joins TRBV18 to TRBJ2-7; 8 bases line up with TRBD1. J lost 9 bases, V lost 6 bases, and 4 bases had no gene match. The CDR3 runs to 11 residues. Germline-derived CDR1 and CDR2 are KGHSH and LQKENI. The CDR3 nucleotides are TGTGCCAGCTCGCCCGACAGGGGGCAGTACTTC. Residues: CASSPDRGQYF. Supplemented by reference TRBV18 and TRBJ2-7, the full variable domain reads NAGVMQNPRHLVRRRGQEARLRCSPMKGHSHVYWYRQLPEEGLKFMVYLQKENIIDESGMPKERFSAEFPKEGPSILRIQQVVRGDSAAYFCASSPDRGQYFGPGTRLTVT.